This is a list of T cell receptor beta chains from one sample in a study of molecular identifiers for immune sequencing clone quantification. TCRdb passed the PCR reads through MiXCR, listing each CDR3 protein once. The sample has some 93,000 distinct CDR3 sequences; about 21% are singletons. The sequenced sample was naive CD8+ T cells from blood, with Jurkat cell RNA spiked in. These receptors were taken from a human donor in good health. Some libraries in this study had Jurkat cell RNA spiked in. Both conserved end residues are part of each CDR3.

V,J,CDR3
TRBV5-6,TRBJ2-5,CASSSLTGTETQYF
TRBV6-5,TRBJ2-2,CASSLGTHTGELFF
TRBV20-1,TRBJ2-3,CSARPGRGLAANTDTQYF
TRBV30,TRBJ2-3,CAWGRGNTDTQYF
TRBV6-5,TRBJ2-1,CASSYLAGNNEQFF
TRBV7-8,TRBJ2-1,CASSSPGKGPNEQFF
TRBV14,TRBJ1-4,CASSPGRTLSRLFF
TRBV4-1,TRBJ2-7,CASSQEVIAGGPSSYEQYF
TRBV6-6,TRBJ1-1,CASSPQGEGTEAFF
TRBV7-6,TRBJ2-3,CASSLLRGGTDTQYF
TRBV6-5,TRBJ2-1,CVSSRQGVNNEQFF
TRBV20-1,TRBJ2-3,CSATAGGKHLQRDTQYF
TRBV7-9,TRBJ2-3,CASSATSGITDTQYF
TRBV30,TRBJ1-2,CAWSVLIDSVNYGYTF
TRBV5-3,TRBJ1-2,CASTPDVDSFFGYTF
TRBV30,TRBJ1-1,CAWGPGGLMNTEAFF
TRBV15,TRBJ2-5,CATSRPGVQETQYF
TRBV20-1,TRBJ2-5,CSARDPWTANQETQYF
TRBV27,TRBJ2-3,CASSMGAEISTDTQYF